The next 28 T cell receptor beta chains were all read from a single sample in a study of T-cell reconstitution after alpha-beta-depleted transplantation in children. Preparing the TCRbeta library involved the use of unique molecular identifiers. TCRdb independently ran MiXCR on the PCR reads; one entry per CDR3 protein. This table has around 600,000 distinct CDR3 sequences, approximately 15% appearing once. Sample: PBMCs from the stem cell graft donor, taken from the stem cell graft. These receptors were obtained from a human donor who donated a stem cell graft to a child with acute myeloid leukemia.

The CDR3 protein is CASSLPGQNTEAFF. The CDR3 coding sequence is TGTGCCAGCAGCTTACCCGGGCAGAACACTGAAGCTTTCTTT. The chain recombines TRBV5-6 with TRBJ1-1; no firm D call. Germline-derived CDR1 and CDR2 are SGHDT and YYEEEE. V was cut by 2 bases and J by 1 base, with 9 bases left in between. The CDR3 has 14 amino acids.

This clonotype was detected many times. The chain employs TRBV5-6 and TRBJ2-3; unclear D gene. The CDR3 extends over 15 amino acids. V was shortened by 0 bases and J by 2 bases, with 10 bases between the two germline ends. Germline V gene sequence: CDR1 SGHDT, CDR2 YYEEEE. Written as DNA, the CDR3 is TGTGCCAGCAGCTTGGGGCTGGGGTACACAGATACGCAGTATTTT. Protein sequence: CASSLGLGYTDTQYF.

The V call is TRBV7-2, the J call TRBJ2-4; no reliable D call. The V and J ends lost 5 bases and 0 bases respectively, with 11 bases between them. This CDR3 has 15 residues. Per germline, CDR1 SGHTA and CDR2 FQGNSA. Written as DNA, the CDR3 is TGTGCCAGCAGCCCTGAAAGGCTAGCCAAAAACATTCAGTACTTC. Translated: CASSPERLAKNIQYF.

As for this clonotype: A much larger clone sits a single nucleotide away, making a read error possible. It is unclear where the CDR3 begins or ends on the DNA, so no DNA is shown, and the CDR3 is as TCRdb lists it. The gene calls are TRBV29-1 and TRBJ1-5; the D segment call TRBD1 is taken from the table without a DNA check. Germline V gives CDR1 SQVTM, CDR2 ANQGSEA. The CDR3 contains 12 residues when both ends are counted. The CDR3 spells CSVGTGNQPKHF.

This clonotype was found a few times. This chain joins TRBV20-1 and TRBJ2-3, with 11 bases fitting TRBD2. The CDR3 extends over 19 amino acids. Germline trimming cut 5 bases from V and 0 bases from J; bases unmatched to any gene: 16. Germline-derived CDR1 and CDR2 are DFQATT and SNEGSKA (reference sequence). In DNA, the CDR3 is TGCAGTGCTCCCCGGGGCCCGGGACTAGCGGCTACTAGCACAGATACGCAGTATTTT. Amino acid sequence: CSAPRGPGLAATSTDTQYF.

This chain joins TRBV12-3 or TRBV12-4 and TRBJ1-2; the D gene is possibly TRBD1 (5 bases). V was pared by 3 bases and J by 6 bases, with 11 bases between. CDR3 size: 13 residues. CDR3 DNA: TGTGCCAGCAGTTTGCTGACAGAAGATGGCTACACCTTC. Its protein product is CASSLLTEDGYTF.

The chain joins TRBV3-1 to TRBJ2-7; 11 bases are a match to TRBD2. This CDR3 contains 16 residues. Germline CDR1 LGHDT, CDR2 YNNKEL (reference sequence). V gave up 2 bases and J gave up 0 bases; unmatched junction bases: 3. CDR3 region: CASSQTTSGASYEQYF. DNA for the CDR3: TGTGCCAGCAGCCAAACGACTAGCGGGGCCTCCTACGAGCAGTACTTC.

This clonotype was seen at least ten times. The V call is TRBV7-2, the J call TRBJ2-2; no reliable D call. Germline V gene sequence: CDR1 SGHTA, CDR2 FQGNSA. V lost 1 base and J lost 8, with 11 bases in between. CDR3 size: 14 residues. The CDR3 sequence: CASSLDVGRGELFF. CDR3 sequence (DNA): TGTGCCAGCAGCTTAGATGTTGGCAGGGGGGAGCTGTTTTTT.

This clonotype was seen a handful of times. CDR3 protein: CATSAGSLSEPQHF. The CDR3 DNA sequence: TGTGCCACCAGTGCTGGCAGCCTTTCGGAGCCCCAGCATTTT. This sequence joins TRBV24-1 and TRBJ1-5; D is uncertain. Germline CDR1 KGHDR, CDR2 SFDVKD. V was shortened by 5 bases and J by 8 bases, with 15 bases between the two germline ends. The CDR3 sequence is 14 residues long.

The genes are TRBV9 and TRBJ2-3; no clear D gene. There are 15 residues in the CDR3. The germline CDR1 and CDR2 sequences are SGDLS and YYNGEE. Trimming removed 0 bases at V and 2 bases at J, with 10 bases between. The CDR3 region is CASSVGRATTDTQYF. The CDR3 coding sequence is TGTGCCAGCAGCGTAGGTAGGGCCACCACAGATACGCAGTATTTT.

The sample holds many counts of this clonotype. CDR3 in amino acids: CATSDFGHPDTEAFF. As DNA, the CDR3 is TGTGCCACCAGTGATTTCGGCCACCCTGACACTGAAGCTTTCTTT. The gene calls are TRBV24-1 and TRBJ1-1, with D hard to call. The V gene's germline CDR1 is KGHDR and CDR2 SFDVKD. The CDR3 consists of 15 residues. Trimming pared 1 base from V and 3 bases from J, leaving 11 bases between.

This clonotype was seen a handful of times. The J gene is TRBJ1-1, the V gene TRBV7-2, with D perhaps TRBD1 (5 bases). Germline V lookup: CDR1 SGHTA, CDR2 FQGNSA. V shed 5 bases and J shed 1 base, with 14 bases lying between them. This CDR3 contains 15 residues. The CDR3 DNA follows: TGTGCCAGCAGCCCGGGACGGGCTCCGAACACTGAAGCTTTCTTT. Its protein product is CASSPGRAPNTEAFF.

This clonotype was observed many times. V gene TRBV20-1 combines with J gene TRBJ1-1, with D uncertain. Germline CDR1 is DFQATT and CDR2 is SNEGSKA (reference sequence). The CDR3 contains 12 residues. Trimming cost V 5 bases and J 14 bases, with 21 bases left between them. The CDR3 loop is CSAPGGQTGSFF. CDR3 DNA sequence: TGCAGTGCTCCAGGAGGGCAAACGGGATCCTTCTTT.

The J gene is TRBJ2-1, the V gene TRBV7-9, with 7 bases identical to TRBD1. The ends lost 5 bases at V and 13 bases at J; junction bases unmatched: 8. CDR1 is SEHNR, CDR2 FQNEAQ, per germline (reference sequence). The CDR3 totals 12 residues. The CDR3 protein is CASSPHGDRQFF. DNA of the CDR3: TGTGCCAGCAGCCCCCACGGGGACAGACAGTTCTTC.

This clonotype was seen many times. V usage is TRBV20-1 and J usage is TRBJ1-1; TRBD1 matches at 8 bases. CDR1 and CDR2 from the germline V gene are DFQATT and SNEGSKA (reference sequence). This CDR3 spans 16 amino acids. The J segment lost 5 bases and the V segment lost 0 bases, leaving 11 bases of the junction unmatched. CDR3 sequence: CSAREGRGRRTTEAFF. DNA of the CDR3: TGCAGTGCTAGAGAGGGCAGGGGGCGAAGGACAACTGAAGCTTTCTTT.

The V and J genes are TRBV7-3 and TRBJ1-2; the D gene is possibly TRBD1 (6 bases). Trimming stripped 5 bases from V and 8 bases from J, with 15 bases between. The CDR3 has 13 residues. Per the germline V gene, CDR1 is SGHTA and CDR2 is FQGTGA. The CDR3 spells CASSEDSPWGYTF. The CDR3 region has the DNA TGTGCCAGCAGCGAGGACAGCCCCTGGGGCTACACCTTC.

J is TRBJ1-2 and V is TRBV6-2 or TRBV6-3; possible D gene TRBD1, 6 bases. V was pared by 4 bases and J by 0 bases, with 18 bases between. CDR1 is MNHEY and CDR2 is SVGEGT in the germline V gene. This CDR3 is built from 17 residues. CDR3 nucleotides: TGTGCCAGCAGTTCCTCCCGACAGGATCCTTCTAACTATGGCTACACCTTC. Amino acid sequence: CASSSSRQDPSNYGYTF.

The sample holds many counts of this clonotype. The J gene is TRBJ2-7, the V gene TRBV7-8; a weak D match, TRBD2 (6 bases). There are 13 residues in the CDR3. Germline assignment: CDR1 SGHVS and CDR2 FQNEAQ. Trimming shortened V by 6 bases and J by 2 bases, and 11 bases separated the two germline ends. This chain's CDR3 is CASSFGGTYEQYV. The CDR3 DNA reads TGTGCCAGCAGTTTCGGGGGAACCTACGAGCAGTACGTC.

The chain has TRBV6-5 and TRBJ1-2; unclear D gene. Trimming took off 3 bases at V and 2 bases at J, with 16 bases between the two ends. Germline-derived CDR1 and CDR2 are MNHEY and SVGAGI. The CDR3 is made up of 16 amino acids. The CDR3 region has the DNA TGTGCCAGCAGTTATTCTCCGGGCCCAGCAAACTATGGCTACACCTTC. It translates to CASSYSPGPANYGYTF.

The chain uses TRBV3-1 and TRBJ2-5, with a weak D call TRBD1 (5 bases). The ends were cut back, 2 bases at V and 2 bases at J, with 9 bases in the middle. This CDR3 comprises 14 residues. Germline V lookup: CDR1 LGHDT, CDR2 YNNKEL (reference sequence). CDR3 protein: CASSQIPGQETQYF. Here the CDR3 DNA reads TGTGCCAGCAGCCAAATTCCAGGGCAAGAGACCCAGTACTTC.

The CDR3 spells CSTGGASGYEQYF. CDR3 nucleotide sequence: TGCTCCACGGGGGGGGCTAGCGGCTACGAGCAGTACTTC. This rearrangement joins TRBV20-1 to TRBJ2-7; 8 bases fit TRBD2. The CDR3 contains 13 residues. Germline V CDR1 and CDR2: DFQATT, SNEGSKA (reference sequence).

The gene calls are TRBV28 and TRBJ1-3, with 8 bases identical to TRBD1. J was trimmed by 2 bases and V by 5 bases; bases with no gene match: 8. The CDR3 extends over 16 amino acids. The germline gives CDR1 MDHEN, CDR2 SYDVKM. The CDR3 bases are TGTGCCAGCAGTACTCCGGGACAGGATCCTGGAAACACCATATATTTT. This codes for CASSTPGQDPGNTIYF.

This clonotype showed up just a few times. The chain has TRBV11-2 and TRBJ1-5; D not resolved. The germline gives CDR1 SGHAT, CDR2 FQNNGV. Trimming removed 1 base at V and 4 bases at J, with 8 bases between. CDR3 length: 14 residues. The CDR3, as DNA: TGTGCCAGCAGCTTAGGACGGCAAAATCAGCCCCAGCATTTT. Translation: CASSLGRQNQPQHF.

This clonotype has only a few counts. The genes are TRBV7-9 and TRBJ1-2, with 10 positions matching TRBD1. J gave up 8 bases and V 4 bases, and 7 bases lay outside the gene matches. The germline gives CDR1 SEHNR, CDR2 FQNEAQ (reference sequence). The CDR3 contains 14 residues. In DNA, the CDR3 is TGTGCCAGCAGCTCGACCGGGACAGGGGAAGGCTACACCTTC. This codes for CASSSTGTGEGYTF.

In its sample, this clonotype was seen a few times. DNA for the CDR3: TGTGCCAGCAGCCAGGCGACTAGCGGGAACACCGGGGAGCTGTTTTTT. Translated, it gives CASSQATSGNTGELFF. V is TRBV4-2 and J is TRBJ2-2, with 9 bases lining up with TRBD2. Trimming at V came to 3 bases and at J to 1 base, leaving 3 bases not matched to a gene. The germline V gene encodes CDR1 LGHNA and CDR2 YNFKEQ. CDR3 length equals 16 residues.

This clonotype was observed many times. The V and J genes are TRBV12-3 or TRBV12-4 and TRBJ1-2, with D perhaps matching TRBD1 (6 bases). CDR3 length: 15 amino acids. V was cut by 4 bases and J by 5 bases, with 17 bases left in between. The CDR3 region is CASSSPTTGKYGYTF. The DNA for the CDR3 is TGTGCCAGCAGTTCTCCTACGACAGGAAAGTATGGCTACACCTTC.

This clonotype was detected ten times or more. V and J are TRBV20-1 and TRBJ1-4; a weak D match, TRBD1 (6 bases). The CDR3 sequence is 13 residues long. V was shortened by 7 bases and J by 0 bases, with 9 bases between the two germline ends. Germline CDR1 reads DFQATT; CDR2 reads SNEGSKA (reference sequence). The DNA of the CDR3 is TGCAGTGTAGGGGGAACAACTAATGAAAAACTGTTTTTT. Amino acid sequence: CSVGGTTNEKLFF.

The V and J genes are TRBV12-3 or TRBV12-4 and TRBJ2-7; TRBD2 matches 8 bases. V lost 6 bases and J lost 4; bases outside the gene matches: 11. The CDR3 spans 15 residues. In DNA, the CDR3 is TGTGCCAGCAGCCTTCCGGGGGGGTACCCTTACGAGCAGTACTTC. Encoded protein: CASSLPGGYPYEQYF.